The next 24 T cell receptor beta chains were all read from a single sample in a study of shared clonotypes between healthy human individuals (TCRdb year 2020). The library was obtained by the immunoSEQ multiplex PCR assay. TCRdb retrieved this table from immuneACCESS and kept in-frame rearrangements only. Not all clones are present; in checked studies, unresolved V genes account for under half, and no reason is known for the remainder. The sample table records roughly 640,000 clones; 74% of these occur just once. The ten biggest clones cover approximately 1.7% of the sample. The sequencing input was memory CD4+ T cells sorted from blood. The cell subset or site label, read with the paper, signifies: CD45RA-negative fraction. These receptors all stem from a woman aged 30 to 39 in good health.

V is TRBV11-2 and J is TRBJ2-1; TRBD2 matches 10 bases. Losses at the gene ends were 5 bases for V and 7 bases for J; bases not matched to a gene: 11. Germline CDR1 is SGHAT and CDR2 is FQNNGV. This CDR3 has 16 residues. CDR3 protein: CASSPRAGLAPNEQFF. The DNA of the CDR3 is TGTGCCAGCAGCCCTAGGGCGGGACTAGCGCCGAATGAGCAGTTCTTC.

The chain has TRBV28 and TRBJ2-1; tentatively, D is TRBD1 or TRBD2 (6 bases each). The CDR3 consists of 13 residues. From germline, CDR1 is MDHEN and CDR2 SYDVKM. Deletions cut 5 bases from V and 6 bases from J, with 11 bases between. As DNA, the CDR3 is TGTGCCAGCAGTCACAGGGAGGTCAATGAGCAGTTCTTC. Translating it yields CASSHREVNEQFF.

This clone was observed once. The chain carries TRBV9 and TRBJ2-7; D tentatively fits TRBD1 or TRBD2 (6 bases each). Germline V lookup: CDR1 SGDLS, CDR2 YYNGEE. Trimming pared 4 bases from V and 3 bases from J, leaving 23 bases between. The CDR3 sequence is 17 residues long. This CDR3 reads CASSPGAGRASLYEQYF. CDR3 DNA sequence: TGTGCCAGCAGCCCGGGGGCTGGGCGGGCGAGCCTCTACGAGCAGTACTTC.

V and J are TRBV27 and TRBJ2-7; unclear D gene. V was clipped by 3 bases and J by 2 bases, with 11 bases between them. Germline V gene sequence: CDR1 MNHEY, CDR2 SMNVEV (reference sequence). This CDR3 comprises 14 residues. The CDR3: CASSFGARAYEQYF. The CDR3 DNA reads TGTGCCAGCAGTTTTGGTGCCAGAGCCTACGAGCAGTACTTC.

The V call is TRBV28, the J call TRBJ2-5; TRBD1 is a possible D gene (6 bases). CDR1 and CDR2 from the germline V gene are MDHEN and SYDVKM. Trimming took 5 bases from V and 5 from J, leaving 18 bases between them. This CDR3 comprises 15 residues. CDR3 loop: CASSLRLTGRETQYF. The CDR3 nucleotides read TGTGCCAGCAGTCTCCGATTAACAGGGCGTGAGACCCAGTACTTC.

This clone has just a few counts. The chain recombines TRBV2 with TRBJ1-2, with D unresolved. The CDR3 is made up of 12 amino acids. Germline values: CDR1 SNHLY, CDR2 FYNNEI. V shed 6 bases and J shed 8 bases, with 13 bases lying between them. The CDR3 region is CASRDDPWGYTF. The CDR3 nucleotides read TGTGCCAGCAGGGACGACCCATGGGGCTACACCTTC. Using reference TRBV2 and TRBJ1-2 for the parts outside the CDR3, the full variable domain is EPEVTQTPSHQVTQMGQEVILRCVPISNHLYFYWYRQILGQKVEFLVSFYNNEISEKSEIFDDQFSVERPDGSNFTLKIRSTKLEDSAMYFCASRDDPWGYTFGSGTRLTVV.

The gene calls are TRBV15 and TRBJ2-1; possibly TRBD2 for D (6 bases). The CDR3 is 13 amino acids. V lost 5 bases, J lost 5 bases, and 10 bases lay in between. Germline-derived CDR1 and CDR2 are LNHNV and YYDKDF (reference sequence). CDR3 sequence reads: CATSWGVDNEQFF. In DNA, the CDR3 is TGTGCCACCAGCTGGGGGGTTGACAATGAGCAGTTCTTC.

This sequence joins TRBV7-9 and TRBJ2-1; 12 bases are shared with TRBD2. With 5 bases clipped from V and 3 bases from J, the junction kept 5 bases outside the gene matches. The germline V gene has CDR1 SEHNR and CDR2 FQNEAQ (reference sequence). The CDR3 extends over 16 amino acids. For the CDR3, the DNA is TGTGCCAGCAGCCCCACTAGCGGGAGGCTCTACAATGAGCAGTTCTTC. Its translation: CASSPTSGRLYNEQFF.

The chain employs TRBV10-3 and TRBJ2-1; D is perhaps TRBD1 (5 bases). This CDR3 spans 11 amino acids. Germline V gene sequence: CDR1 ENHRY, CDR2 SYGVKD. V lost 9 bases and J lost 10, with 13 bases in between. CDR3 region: CAILGAREQFF. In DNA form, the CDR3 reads TGTGCCATATTAGGGGCCCGAGAGCAGTTCTTC.

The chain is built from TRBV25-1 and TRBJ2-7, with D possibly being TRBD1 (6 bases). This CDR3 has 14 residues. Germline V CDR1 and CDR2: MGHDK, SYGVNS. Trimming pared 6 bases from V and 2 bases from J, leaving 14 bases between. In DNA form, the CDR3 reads TGTGCCAGCAGCGGGGACACAGCCCCCTACGAGCAGTACTTC. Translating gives CASSGDTAPYEQYF.

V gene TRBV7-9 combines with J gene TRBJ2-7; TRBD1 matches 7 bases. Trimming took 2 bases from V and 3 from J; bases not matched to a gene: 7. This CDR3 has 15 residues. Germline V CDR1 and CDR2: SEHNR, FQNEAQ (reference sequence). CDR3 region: CASSLSGQIIYEQYF. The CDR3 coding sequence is TGTGCCAGCAGCTTATCGGGACAGATTATCTACGAGCAGTACTTC.

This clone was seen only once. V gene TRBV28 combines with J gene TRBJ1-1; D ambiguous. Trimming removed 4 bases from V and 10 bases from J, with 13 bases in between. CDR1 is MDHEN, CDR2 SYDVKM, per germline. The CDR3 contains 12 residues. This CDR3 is CASSYLQLSAFF. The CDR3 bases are TGTGCCAGCAGTTACCTACAGCTTTCAGCTTTCTTT.

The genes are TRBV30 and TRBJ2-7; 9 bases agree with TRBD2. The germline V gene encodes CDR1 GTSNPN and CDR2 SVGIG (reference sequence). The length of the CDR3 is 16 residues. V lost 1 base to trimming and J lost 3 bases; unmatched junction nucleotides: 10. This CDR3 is CAWSDRAGGPGYEQYF. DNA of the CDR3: TGTGCCTGGAGTGATAGGGCGGGAGGGCCTGGCTACGAGCAGTACTTC.

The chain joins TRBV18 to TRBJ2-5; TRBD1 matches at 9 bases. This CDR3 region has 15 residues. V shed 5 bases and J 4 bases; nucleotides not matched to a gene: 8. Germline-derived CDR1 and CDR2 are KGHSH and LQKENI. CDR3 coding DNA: TGTGCCAGCTCAAGGACAGGGGTGGAAGGAGAGACCCAGTACTTC. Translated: CASSRTGVEGETQYF.

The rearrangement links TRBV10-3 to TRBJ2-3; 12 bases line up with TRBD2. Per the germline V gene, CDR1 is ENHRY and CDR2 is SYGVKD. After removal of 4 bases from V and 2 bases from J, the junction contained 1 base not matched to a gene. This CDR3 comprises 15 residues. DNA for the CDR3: TGTGCCATCAGTGCTAGCGGGAGGGCCACAGATACGCAGTATTTT. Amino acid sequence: CAISASGRATDTQYF.

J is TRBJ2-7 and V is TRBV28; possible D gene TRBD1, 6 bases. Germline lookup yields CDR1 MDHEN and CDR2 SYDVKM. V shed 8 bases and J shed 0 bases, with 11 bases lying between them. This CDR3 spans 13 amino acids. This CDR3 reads CASGTGSSYEQYF. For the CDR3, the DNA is TGTGCCAGCGGAACAGGGAGCTCCTACGAGCAGTACTTC.

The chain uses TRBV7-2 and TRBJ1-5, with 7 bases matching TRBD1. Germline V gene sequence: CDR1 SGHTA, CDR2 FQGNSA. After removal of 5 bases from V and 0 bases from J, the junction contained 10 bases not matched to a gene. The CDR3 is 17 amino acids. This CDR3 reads CASSPPVRGYSNQPQHF. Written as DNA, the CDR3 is TGTGCCAGCAGCCCACCCGTCAGGGGGTATAGCAATCAGCCCCAGCATTTT.

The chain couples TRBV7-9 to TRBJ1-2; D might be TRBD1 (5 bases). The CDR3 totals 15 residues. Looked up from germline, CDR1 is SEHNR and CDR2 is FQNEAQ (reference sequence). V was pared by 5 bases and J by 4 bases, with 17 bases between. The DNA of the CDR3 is TGTGCCAGCAGCGCAGGGCACCAGGGTGCCTATGGCTACACCTTC. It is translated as CASSAGHQGAYGYTF.

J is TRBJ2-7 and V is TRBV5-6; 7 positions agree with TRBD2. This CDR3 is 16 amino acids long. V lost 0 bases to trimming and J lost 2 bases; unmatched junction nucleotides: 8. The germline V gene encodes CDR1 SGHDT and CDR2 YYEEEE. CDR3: CASSLGAGLLTYEQYF. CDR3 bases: TGTGCCAGCAGCTTGGGAGCGGGACTGCTAACCTACGAGCAGTACTTC.

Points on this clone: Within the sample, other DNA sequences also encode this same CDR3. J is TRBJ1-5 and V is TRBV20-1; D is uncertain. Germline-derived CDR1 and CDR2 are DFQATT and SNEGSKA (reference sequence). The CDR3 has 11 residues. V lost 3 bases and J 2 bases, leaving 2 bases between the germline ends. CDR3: CSASGNQPQHF. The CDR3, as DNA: TGCAGTGCTAGCGGCAATCAGCCCCAGCATTTT.

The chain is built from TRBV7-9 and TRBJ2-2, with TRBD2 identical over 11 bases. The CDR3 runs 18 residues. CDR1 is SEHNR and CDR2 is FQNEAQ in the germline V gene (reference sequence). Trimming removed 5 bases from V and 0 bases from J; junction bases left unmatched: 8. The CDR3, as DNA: TGTGCCAGCAGCACAAGGACTAGCGGGCCCGCGAACACCGGGGAGCTGTTTTTT. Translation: CASSTRTSGPANTGELFF.

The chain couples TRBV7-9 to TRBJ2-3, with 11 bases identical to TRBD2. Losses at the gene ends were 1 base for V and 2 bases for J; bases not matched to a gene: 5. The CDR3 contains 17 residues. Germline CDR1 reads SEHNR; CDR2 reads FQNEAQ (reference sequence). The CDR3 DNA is TGTGCCAGCAGCTTAGGATCGACTAGCGGGACCACAGATACGCAGTATTTT. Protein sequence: CASSLGSTSGTTDTQYF.

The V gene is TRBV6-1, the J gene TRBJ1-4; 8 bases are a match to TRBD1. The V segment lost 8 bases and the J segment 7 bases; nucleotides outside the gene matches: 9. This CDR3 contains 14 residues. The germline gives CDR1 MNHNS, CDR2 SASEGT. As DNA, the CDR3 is TGTGCCAGCGGATTCACAGGGGGACCTGAAAAACTGTTTTTT. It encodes CASGFTGGPEKLFF.

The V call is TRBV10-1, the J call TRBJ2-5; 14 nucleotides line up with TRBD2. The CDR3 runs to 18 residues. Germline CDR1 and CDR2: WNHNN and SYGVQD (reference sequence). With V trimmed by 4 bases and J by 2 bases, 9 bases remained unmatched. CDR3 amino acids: CASSGVPGLAGDQETQYF. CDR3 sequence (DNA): TGCGCCAGCAGTGGGGTTCCGGGACTAGCGGGAGATCAAGAGACCCAGTACTTC.